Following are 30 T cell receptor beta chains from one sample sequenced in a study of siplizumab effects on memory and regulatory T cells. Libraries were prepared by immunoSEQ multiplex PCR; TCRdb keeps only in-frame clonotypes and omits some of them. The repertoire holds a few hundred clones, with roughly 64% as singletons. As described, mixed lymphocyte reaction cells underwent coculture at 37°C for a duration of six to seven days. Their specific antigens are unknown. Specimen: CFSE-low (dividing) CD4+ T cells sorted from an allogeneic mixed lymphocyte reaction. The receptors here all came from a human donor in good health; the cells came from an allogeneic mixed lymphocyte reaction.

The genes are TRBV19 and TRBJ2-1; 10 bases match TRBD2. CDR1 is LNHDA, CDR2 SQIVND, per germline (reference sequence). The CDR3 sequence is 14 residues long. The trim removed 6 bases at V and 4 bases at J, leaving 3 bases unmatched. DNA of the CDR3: TGTGCCAGTAGGGCTAGCGGGAGTTACAATGAGCAGTTCTTC. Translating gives CASRASGSYNEQFF.

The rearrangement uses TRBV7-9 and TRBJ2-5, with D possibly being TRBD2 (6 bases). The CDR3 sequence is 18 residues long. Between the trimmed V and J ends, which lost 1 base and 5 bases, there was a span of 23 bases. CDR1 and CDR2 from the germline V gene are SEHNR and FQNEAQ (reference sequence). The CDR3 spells CASSLGQASEHYGETQYF. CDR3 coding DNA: TGTGCCAGCAGCTTAGGCCAGGCTAGCGAACACTATGGGGAGACCCAGTACTTC.

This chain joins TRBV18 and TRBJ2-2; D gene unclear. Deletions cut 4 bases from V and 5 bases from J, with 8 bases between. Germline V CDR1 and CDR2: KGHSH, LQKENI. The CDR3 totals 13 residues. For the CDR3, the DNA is TGTGCCAGCTCACTTGGACGGACCGGGGAGCTGTTTTTT. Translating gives CASSLGRTGELFF.

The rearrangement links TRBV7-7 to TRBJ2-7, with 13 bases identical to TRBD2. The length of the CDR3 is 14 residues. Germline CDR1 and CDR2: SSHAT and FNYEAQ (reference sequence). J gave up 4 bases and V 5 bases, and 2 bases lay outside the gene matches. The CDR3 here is CASSRTSGSYEQYF. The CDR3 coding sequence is TGTGCCAGCAGCCGGACTAGCGGGAGTTACGAGCAGTACTTC. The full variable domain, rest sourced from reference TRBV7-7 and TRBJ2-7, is GAGVSQSPRYKVTKRGQDVTLRCDPISSHATLYWYQQALGQGPEFLTYFNYEAQPDKSGLPSDRFSAERPEGSISTLTIQRTEQRDSAMYRCASSRTSGSYEQYFGPGTRLTVT.

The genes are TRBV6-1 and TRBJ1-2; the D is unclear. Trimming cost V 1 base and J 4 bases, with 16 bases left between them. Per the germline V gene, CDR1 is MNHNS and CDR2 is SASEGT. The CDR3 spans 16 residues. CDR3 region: CASSEEGLIGSYGYTF. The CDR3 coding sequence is TGTGCCAGCAGTGAAGAAGGCCTAATTGGCAGCTATGGCTACACCTTC.

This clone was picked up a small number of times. CDR3 loop: CASSLLSGELFF. The CDR3 DNA sequence: TGTGCCAGCAGCCTCCTCTCCGGGGAGCTGTTTTTT. The chain is built from TRBV9 and TRBJ2-2; D unresolved. From germline, CDR1 is SGDLS and CDR2 YYNGEE. The CDR3 contains 12 residues. V gave up 4 bases and J gave up 6 bases, with 7 bases separating them.

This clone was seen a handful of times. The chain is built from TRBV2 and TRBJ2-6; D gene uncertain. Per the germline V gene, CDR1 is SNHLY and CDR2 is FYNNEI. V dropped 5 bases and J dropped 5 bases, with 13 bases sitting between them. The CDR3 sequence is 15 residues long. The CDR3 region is CASSLIQSRANVLTF. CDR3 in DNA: TGTGCCAGCAGTTTGATACAAAGTCGGGCCAACGTCCTGACTTTC. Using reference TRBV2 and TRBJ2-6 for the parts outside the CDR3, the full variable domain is EPEVTQTPSHQVTQMGQEVILRCVPISNHLYFYWYRQILGQKVEFLVSFYNNEISEKSEIFDDQFSVERPDGSNFTLKIRSTKLEDSAMYFCASSLIQSRANVLTFGAGSRLTVL.

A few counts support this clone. The CDR3 here is CASSSMRKSSYNEQFF. The CDR3 nucleotides are TGTGCCAGCAGTTCCATGAGGAAGAGCTCCTACAATGAGCAGTTCTTC. The J gene is TRBJ2-1, the V gene TRBV27; no clear D gene. Germline values: CDR1 MNHEY, CDR2 SMNVEV (reference sequence). V lost 4 bases to trimming and J lost 0 bases, with 13 bases between them. The CDR3 is 16 residues long.

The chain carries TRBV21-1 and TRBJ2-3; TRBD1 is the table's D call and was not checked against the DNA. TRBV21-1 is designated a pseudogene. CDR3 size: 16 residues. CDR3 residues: CASSLTFTVMQDTQYF. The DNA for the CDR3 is TGTGCCAGCAGCTTAACATTTACAGTCATGCAAGATACGCAGTATTTT.

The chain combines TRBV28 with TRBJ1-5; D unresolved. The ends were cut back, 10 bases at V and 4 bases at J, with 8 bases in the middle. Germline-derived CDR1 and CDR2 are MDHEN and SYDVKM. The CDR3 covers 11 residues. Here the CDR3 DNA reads TGTGCCAACAGCAGGAATCAGCCCCAGCATTTT. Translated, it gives CANSRNQPQHF.

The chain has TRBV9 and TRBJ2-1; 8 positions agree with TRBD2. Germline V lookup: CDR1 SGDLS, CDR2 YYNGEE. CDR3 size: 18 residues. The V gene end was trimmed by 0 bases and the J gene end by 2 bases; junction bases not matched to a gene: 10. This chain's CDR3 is CASSVVASGSGAYNEQFF. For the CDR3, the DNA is TGTGCCAGCAGCGTAGTTGCCAGCGGGAGTGGCGCCTACAATGAGCAGTTCTTC.

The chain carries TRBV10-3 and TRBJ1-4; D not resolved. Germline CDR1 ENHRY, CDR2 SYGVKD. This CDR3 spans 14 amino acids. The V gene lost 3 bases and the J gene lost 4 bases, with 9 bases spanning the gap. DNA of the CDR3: TGTGCCATCAGTGACTGGCAGCTTAATGAAAAACTGTTTTTT. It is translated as CAISDWQLNEKLFF.

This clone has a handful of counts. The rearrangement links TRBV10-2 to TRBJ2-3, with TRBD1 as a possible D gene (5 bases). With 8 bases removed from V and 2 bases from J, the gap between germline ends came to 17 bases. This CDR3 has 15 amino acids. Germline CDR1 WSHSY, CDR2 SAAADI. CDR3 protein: CASGFTGDSTDTQYF. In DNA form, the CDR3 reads TGCGCCAGCGGGTTCACAGGAGACTCCACAGATACGCAGTATTTT.

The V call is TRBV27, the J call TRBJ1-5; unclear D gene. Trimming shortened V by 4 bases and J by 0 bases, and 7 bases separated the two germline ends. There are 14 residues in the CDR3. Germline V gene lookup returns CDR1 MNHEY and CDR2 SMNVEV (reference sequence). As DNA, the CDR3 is TGTGCCAGCAGTTCGCCTAATAGCAATCAGCCCCAGCATTTT. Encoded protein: CASSSPNSNQPQHF.

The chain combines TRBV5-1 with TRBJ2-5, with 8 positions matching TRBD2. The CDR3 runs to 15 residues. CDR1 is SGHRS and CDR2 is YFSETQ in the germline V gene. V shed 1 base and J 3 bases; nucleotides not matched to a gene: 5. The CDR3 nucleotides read TGCGCCAGCAGCTTGACATCACTAGCGGAAGAGACCCAGTACTTC. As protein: CASSLTSLAEETQYF. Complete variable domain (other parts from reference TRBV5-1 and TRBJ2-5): KAGVTQTPRYLIKTRGQQVTLSCSPISGHRSVSWYQQTPGQGLQFLFEYFSETQRNKGNFPGRFSGRQFSNSRSEMNVSTLELGDSALYLCASSLTSLAEETQYFGPGTRLLVL.

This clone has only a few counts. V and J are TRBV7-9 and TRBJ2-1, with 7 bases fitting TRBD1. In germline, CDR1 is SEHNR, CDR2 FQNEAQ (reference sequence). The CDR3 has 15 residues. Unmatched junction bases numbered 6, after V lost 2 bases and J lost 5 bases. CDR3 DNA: TGTGCCAGCAGCTTAATGGACAGGAGAAACAATGAGCAGTTCTTC. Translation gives CASSLMDRRNNEQFF. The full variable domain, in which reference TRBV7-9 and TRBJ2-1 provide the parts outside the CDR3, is DTGVSQNPRHKITKRGQNVTFRCDPISEHNRLYWYRQTLGQGPEFLTYFQNEAQLEKSRLLSDRFSAERPKGSFSTLEIQRTEQGDSAMYLCASSLMDRRNNEQFFGPGTRLTVL.

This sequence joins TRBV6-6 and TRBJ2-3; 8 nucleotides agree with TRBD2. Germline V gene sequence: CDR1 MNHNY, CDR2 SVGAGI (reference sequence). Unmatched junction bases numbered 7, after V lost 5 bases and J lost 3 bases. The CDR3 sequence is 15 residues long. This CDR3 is CASSDSGSATDTQYF. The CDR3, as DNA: TGTGCCAGCAGTGACAGCGGGAGTGCAACAGATACGCAGTATTTT.

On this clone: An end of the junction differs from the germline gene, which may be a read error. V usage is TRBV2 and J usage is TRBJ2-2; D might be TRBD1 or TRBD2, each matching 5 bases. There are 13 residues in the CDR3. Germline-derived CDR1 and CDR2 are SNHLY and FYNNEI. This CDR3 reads CASSEYRTGVLFF. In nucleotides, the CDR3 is TGTGCCAGCAGTGAGTACAGGACTGGGGTGCTGTTTTTT. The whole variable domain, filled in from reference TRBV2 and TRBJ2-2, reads EPEVTQTPSHQVTQMGQEVILRCVPISNHLYFYWYRQILGQKVEFLVSFYNNEISEKSEIFDDQFSVERPDGSNFTLKIRSTKLEDSAMYFCASSEYRTGVLFFGEGSRLTVL.

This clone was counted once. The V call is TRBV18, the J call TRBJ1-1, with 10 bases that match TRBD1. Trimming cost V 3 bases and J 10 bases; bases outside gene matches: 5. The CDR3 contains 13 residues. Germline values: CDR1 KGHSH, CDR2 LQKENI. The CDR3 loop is CASSPGTGEGAFF. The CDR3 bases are TGTGCCAGCTCACCCGGGACAGGGGAGGGAGCTTTCTTT.

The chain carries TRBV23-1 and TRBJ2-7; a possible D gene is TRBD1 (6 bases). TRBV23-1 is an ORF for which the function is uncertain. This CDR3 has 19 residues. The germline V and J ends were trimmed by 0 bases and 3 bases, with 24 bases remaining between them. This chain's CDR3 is CASSQSDEYRRDKYYEQYF. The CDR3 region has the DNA TGCGCCAGCAGTCAATCCGATGAGTATCGCCGGGACAAGTACTACGAGCAGTACTTC.

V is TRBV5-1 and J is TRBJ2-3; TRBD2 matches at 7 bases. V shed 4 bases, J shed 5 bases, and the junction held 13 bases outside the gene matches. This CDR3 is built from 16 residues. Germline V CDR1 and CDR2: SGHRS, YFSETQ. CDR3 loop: CASSPGVGGPVDTQYF. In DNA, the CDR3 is TGCGCCAGCAGCCCTGGAGTGGGAGGGCCGGTAGATACGCAGTATTTT.

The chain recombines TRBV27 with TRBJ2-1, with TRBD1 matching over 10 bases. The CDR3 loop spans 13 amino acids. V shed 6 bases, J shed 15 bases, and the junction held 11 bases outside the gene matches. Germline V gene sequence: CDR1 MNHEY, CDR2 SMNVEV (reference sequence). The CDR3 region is CASRQHLGQGPFF. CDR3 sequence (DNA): TGTGCCAGCAGACAACATTTGGGACAGGGGCCGTTCTTC.

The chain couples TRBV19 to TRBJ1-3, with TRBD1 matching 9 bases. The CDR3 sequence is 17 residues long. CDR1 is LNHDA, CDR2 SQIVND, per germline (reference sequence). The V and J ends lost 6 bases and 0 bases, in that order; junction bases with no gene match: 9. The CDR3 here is CASRKDRGVYSGNTIYF. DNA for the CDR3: TGTGCCAGTAGAAAAGACAGGGGGGTCTACTCTGGAAACACCATATATTTT.

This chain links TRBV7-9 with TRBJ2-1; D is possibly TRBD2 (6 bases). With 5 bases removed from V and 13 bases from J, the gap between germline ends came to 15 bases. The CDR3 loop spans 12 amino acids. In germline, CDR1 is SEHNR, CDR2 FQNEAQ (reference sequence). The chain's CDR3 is CASSRTGTQQFF. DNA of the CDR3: TGTGCCAGCAGCCGGACCGGGACTCAACAGTTCTTC.

The CDR3 sequence: CASSLAGEGYGYTF. For the CDR3, the DNA is TGTGCCAGCAGTTTGGCAGGGGAGGGCTATGGCTACACCTTC. This rearrangement joins TRBV28 to TRBJ1-2; TRBD1 might be the D (6 bases). Germline CDR1 is MDHEN and CDR2 is SYDVKM. There are 14 residues in the CDR3. V lost 3 bases and J lost 4, with 12 bases in between.

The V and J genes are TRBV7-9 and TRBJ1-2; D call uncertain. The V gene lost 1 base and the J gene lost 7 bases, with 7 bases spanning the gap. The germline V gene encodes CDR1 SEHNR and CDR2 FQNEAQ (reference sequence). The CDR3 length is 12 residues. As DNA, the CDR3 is TGTGCCAGCAGCTTAGGAGTGGTTGGCTACACCTTC. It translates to CASSLGVVGYTF.

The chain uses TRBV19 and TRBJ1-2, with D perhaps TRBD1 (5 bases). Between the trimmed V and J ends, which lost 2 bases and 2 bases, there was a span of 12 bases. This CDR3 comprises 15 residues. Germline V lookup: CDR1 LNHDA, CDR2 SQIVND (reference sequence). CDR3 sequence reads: CASSIRGNTNYGYTF. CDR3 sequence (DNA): TGTGCCAGTAGTATAAGGGGAAACACCAACTATGGCTACACCTTC.

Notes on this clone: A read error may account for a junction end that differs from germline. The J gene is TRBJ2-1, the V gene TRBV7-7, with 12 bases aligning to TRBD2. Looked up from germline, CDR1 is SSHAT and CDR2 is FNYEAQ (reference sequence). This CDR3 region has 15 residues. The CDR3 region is CASSKGLAGNNEQFF. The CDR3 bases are TGTGCTAGCAGCAAAGGACTAGCGGGAAACAATGAGCAGTTCTTC.

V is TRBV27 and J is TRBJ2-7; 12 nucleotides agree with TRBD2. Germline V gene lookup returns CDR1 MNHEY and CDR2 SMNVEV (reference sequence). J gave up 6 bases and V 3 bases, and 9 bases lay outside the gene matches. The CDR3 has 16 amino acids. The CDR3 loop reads CASSFKPVTSGSEQYF. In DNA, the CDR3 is TGTGCCAGCAGTTTTAAACCGGTGACTAGCGGGAGCGAGCAGTACTTC.

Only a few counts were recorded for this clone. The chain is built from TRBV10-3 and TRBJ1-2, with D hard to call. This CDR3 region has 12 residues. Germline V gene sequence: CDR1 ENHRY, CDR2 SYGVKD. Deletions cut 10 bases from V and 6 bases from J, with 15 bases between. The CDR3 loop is CATLQSVNGYTF. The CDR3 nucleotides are TGTGCCACTCTCCAATCAGTGAATGGCTACACCTTC.